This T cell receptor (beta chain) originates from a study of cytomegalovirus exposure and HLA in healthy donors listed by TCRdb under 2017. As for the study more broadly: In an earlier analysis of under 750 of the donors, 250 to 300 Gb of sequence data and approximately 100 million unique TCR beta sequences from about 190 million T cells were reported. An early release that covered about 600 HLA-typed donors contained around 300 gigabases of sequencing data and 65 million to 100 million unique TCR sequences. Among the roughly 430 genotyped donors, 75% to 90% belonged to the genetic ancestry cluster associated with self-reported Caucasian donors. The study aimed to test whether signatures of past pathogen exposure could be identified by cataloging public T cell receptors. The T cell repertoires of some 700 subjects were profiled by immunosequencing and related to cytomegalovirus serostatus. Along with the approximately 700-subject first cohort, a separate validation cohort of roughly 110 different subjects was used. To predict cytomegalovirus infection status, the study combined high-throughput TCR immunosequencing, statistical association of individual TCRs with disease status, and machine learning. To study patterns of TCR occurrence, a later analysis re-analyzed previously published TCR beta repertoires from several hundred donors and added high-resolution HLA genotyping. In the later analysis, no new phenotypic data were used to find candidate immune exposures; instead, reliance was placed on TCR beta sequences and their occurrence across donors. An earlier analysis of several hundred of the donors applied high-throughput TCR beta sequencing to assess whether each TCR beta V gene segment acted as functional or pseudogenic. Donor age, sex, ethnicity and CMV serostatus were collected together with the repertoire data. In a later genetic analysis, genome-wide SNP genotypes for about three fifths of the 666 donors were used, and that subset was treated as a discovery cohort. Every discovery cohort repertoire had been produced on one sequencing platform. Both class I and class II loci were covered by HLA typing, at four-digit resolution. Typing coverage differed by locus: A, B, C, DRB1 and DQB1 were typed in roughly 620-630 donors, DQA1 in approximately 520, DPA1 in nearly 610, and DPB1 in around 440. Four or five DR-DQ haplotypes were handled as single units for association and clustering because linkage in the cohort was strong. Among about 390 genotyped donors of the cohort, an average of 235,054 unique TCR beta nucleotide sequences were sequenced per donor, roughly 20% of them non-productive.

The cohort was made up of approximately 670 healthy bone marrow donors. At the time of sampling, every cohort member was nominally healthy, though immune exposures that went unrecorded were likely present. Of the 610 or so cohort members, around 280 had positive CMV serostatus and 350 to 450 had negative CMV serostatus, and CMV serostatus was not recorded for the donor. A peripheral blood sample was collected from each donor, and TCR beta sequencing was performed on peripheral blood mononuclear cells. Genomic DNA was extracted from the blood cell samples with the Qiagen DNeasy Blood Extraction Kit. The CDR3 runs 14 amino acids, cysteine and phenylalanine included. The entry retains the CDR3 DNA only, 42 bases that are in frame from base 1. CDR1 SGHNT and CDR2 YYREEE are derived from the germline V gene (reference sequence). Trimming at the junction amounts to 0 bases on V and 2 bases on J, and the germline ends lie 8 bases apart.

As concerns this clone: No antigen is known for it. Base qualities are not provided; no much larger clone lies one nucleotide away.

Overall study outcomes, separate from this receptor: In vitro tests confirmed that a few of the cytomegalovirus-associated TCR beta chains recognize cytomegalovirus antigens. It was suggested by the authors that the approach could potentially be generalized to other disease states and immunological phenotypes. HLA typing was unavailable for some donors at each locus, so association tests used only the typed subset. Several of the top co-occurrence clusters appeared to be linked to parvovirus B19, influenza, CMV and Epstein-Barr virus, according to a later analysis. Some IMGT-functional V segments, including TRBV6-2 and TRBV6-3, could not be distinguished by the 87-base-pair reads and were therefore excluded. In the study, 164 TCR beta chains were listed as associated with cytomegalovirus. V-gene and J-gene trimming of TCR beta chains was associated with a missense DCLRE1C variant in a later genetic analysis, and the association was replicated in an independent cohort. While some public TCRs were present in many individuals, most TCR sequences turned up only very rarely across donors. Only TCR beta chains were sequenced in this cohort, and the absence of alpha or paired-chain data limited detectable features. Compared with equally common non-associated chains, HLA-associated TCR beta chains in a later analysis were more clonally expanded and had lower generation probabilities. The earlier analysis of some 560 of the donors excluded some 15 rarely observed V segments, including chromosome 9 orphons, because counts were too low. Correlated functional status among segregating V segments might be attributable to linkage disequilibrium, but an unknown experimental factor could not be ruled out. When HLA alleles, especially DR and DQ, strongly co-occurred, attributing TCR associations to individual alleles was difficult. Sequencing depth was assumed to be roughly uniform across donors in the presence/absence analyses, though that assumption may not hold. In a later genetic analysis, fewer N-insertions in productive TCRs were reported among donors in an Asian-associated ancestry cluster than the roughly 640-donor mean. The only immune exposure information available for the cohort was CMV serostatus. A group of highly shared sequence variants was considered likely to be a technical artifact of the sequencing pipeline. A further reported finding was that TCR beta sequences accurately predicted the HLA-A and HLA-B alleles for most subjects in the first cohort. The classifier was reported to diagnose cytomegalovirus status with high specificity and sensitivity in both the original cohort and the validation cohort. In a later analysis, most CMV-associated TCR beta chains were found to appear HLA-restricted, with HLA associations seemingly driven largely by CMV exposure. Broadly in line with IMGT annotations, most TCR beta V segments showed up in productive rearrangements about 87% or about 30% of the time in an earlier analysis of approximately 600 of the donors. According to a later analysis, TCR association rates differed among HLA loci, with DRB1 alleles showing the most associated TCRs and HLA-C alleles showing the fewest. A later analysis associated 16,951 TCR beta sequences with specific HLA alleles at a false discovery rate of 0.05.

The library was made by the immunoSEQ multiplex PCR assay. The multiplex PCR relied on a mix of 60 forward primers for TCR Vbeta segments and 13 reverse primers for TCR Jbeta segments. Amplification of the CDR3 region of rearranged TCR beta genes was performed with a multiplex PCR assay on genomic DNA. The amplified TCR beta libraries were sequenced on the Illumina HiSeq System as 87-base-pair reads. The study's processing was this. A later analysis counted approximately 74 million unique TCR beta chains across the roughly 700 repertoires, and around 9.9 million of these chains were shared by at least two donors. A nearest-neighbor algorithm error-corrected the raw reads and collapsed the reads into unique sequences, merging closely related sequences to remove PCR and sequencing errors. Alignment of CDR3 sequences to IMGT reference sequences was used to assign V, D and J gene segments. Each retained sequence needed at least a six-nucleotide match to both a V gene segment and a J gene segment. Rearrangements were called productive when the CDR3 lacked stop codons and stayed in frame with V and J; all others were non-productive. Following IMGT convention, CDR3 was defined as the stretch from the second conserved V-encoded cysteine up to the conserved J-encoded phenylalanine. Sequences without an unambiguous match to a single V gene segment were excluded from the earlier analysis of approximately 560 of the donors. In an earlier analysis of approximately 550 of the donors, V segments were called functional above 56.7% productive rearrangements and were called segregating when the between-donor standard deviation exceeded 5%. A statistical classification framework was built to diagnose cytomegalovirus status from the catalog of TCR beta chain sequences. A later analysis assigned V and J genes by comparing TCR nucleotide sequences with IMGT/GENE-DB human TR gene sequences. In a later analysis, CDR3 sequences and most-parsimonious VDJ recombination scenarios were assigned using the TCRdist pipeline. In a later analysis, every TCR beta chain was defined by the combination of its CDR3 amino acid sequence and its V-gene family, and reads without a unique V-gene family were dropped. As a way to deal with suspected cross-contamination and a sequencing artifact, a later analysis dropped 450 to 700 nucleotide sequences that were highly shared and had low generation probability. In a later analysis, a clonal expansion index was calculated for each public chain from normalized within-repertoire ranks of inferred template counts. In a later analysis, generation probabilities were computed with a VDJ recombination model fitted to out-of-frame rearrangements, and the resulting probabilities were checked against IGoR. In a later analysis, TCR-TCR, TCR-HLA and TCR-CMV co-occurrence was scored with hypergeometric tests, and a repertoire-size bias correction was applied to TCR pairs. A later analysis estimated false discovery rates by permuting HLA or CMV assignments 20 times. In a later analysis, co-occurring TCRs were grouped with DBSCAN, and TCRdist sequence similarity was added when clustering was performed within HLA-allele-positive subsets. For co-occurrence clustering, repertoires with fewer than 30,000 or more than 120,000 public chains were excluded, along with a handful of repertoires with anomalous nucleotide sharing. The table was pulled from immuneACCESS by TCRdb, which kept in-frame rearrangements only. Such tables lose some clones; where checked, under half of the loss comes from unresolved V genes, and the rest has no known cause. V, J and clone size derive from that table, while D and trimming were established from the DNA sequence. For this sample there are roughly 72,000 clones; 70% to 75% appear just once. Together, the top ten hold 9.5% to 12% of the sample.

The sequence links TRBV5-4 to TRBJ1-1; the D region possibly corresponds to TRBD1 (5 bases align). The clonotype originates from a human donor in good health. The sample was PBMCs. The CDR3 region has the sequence CASSLDRSNTEAFF. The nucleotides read TGTGCCAGCAGCTTGGACAGGAGCAACACTGAAGCTTTCTTT.